This entry features one T cell receptor beta chain sequence. The table lists this clonotype with a few counts. Its antigen specificity is not known. No much larger clone is present one base from it, and per-base qualities are unavailable. This sample is part of a study of T-cell memory formation after mild COVID-19 (dated by TCRdb to the early 2020s). Regarding the research as a whole: TCR sequence clusters from the two donors were largely donor specific. In a couple of donors, T-cell clones that expanded and contracted after mild COVID-19 were tracked by sequencing TCRalpha and TCRbeta repertoires over time. The cohort was made up of two young adult volunteers, one female and one male, who were previously healthy.

On the study overall, not on this receptor specifically: The second-wave clones that peaked on day 37 were not confirmed to be SARS-CoV-2 specific. Contracting CD4+ clones turned up mainly in the CM and EM memory subsets, whereas EMRA was where CD8+ clones were enriched. The study included only a couple of mild cases, and larger cohorts that include severe cases with pre-infection samples were judged to be necessary. Balanced CD4/CD8 phenotypes were observed for clones contracting from day 15 to 85, whereas a bias towards CD4+ was observed for a second wave of clones expanding from day 15 to 37. The detection of some responding clones in pre-infection memory suggests that pre-existing cross-reactive memory T cells joined the SARS-CoV-2 response.

From the cysteine up to the phenylalanine, the CDR3 has a length of 12 residues. Left in the record is the CDR3 DNA by itself, 36 bases read in frame from the first base. The germline V gene (reference sequence) supplies CDR1 DFQATT and CDR2 SNEGSKA. V gives up 7 bases and J gives up 6 bases, and the segment between their germline ends measures 12 bases. Sequencer: Illumina NovaSeq 6000. TCRalpha and TCRbeta cDNA libraries were constructed by 5'RACE with constant-segment primers, with sample barcodes and unique molecular identifiers being introduced. Trizol reagent was used to extract RNA from every sample. The libraries were amplified in two PCR steps, and the second step added a second sample barcode and Illumina TruSeq adapters. Sequencing of the libraries was done on an Illumina NovaSeq, producing 2 x 150 bp paired-end reads. The original methods were these. Demultiplexing of reads and collapsing into UMI-guided consensus sequences were performed with migec v1.2.7. Using mixcr v2.1.11, the UMI consensuses were aligned to TRA and TRB V and J templates and assembled into clonotypes. A clonotype was counted as expanded or contracted only when both edgeR and NoisET called the clonotype significant, with the noise models trained on biological replicates. edgeR calls used a false discovery rate-adjusted p below 0.01 and a log2 fold-change threshold of 1. As an exploratory analysis of dynamics, max-normalized trajectories of the 1000 most abundant clonotypes were examined by PCA with hierarchical clustering. Each responding clone was given a CD4 or CD8 phenotype based on the CD4+ and CD8+ repertoires, which had been sequenced separately. TCRdb took the public reads, trimmed them with fastp at Q25, ran MiXCR for clone calling and kept in-frame beta chains. Records with the same CDR3 protein are collapsed into one entry carrying the most frequent genes and DNA. TCRdb's processing, not the authors', yielded these V and J calls. Present in this sample are 380,000 or so distinct CDR3 sequences, about an eighth of which were seen just once. Clones ranked in the top ten supply 20% to 25% of the sample.

Ficoll-Paque density gradient centrifugation was used to isolate PBMCs. Source material: PBMCs or a T cell subset sorted from them (not recorded which). Here the chain combines TRBV20-1 and TRBJ2-2; the D gene is perhaps TRBD1, from 5 matching bases. The origin of this receptor is a man aged 18-30 years who had mild COVID-19 (a few samples of this study predate the infection). The sample titles of this study are shuffled in the database, so cell type and time point are left out; the donor was told from shared clones. The CDR3 amino acid sequence is: CSVRRAAGELFF. The DNA reads as follows: TGCAGTGTTCGCAGGGCAGCCGGGGAGCTGTTTTTT.